Sequencing of this T cell receptor (beta chain) was carried out in a study of shared clonotypes between healthy human individuals. TCRdb's copy holds only in-frame clones and misses some; the assay was immunoSEQ multiplex PCR. This table holds 2 million to 2.5 million clones, about 90% found once. Per germline, CDR1 SGHTA and CDR2 FQGNSA. V trimming: 5 bases; J trimming: 0 bases; junction bases outside the gene matches: 17. CDR3 length: 19 amino acids. The sample comprised naive CD4+ T cells from PBMCs. Subset in this sample: CD45RA+ positively selected. The chain employs TRBV7-2 and TRBJ1-2, with 8 nucleotides matching TRBD1. This sequence was found in a man aged 18 to 30 in good health. Some clones in this sample may be carry-over from other donors' samples. The CDR3 loop is CASSTIADRGTAPNYGYTF. CDR3 sequence (DNA): TGTGCCAGCAGCACAATTGCAGACAGGGGAACGGCCCCTAACTATGGCTACACCTTC. Filled out from reference TRBV7-2 and TRBJ1-2, the complete variable domain reads GAGVSQSPSNKVTEKGKDVELRCDPISGHTALYWYRQSLGQGLEFLIYFQGNSAPDKSGLPSDRFSAERTGGSVSTLTIQRTQQEDSAVYLCASSTIADRGTAPNYGYTFGSGTRLTVV.